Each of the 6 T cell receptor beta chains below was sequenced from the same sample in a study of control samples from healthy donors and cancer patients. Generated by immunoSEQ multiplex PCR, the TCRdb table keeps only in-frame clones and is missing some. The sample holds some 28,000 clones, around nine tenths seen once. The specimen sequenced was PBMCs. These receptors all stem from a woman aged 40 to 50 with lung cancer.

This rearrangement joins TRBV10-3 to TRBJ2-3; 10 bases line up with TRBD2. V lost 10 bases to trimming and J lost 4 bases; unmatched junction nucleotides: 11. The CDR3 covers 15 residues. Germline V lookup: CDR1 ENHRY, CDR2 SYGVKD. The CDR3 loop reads CATTAASGGADTQYF. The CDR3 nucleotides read TGTGCCACCACAGCGGCTAGCGGGGGAGCAGATACGCAGTATTTT.

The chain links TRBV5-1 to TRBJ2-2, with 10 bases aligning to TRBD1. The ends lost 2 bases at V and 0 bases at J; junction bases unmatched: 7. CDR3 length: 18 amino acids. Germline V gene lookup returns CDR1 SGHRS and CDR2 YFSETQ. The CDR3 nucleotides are TGCGCCAGCAGCTTTAACGGACAGGGGGACCCGAACACCGGGGAGCTGTTTTTT. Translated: CASSFNGQGDPNTGELFF.

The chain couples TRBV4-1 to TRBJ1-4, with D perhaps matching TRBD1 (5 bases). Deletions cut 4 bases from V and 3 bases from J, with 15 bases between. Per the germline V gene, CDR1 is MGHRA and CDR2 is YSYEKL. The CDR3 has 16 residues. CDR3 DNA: TGCGCCAGCAGCCGGGCGGGGCAGGCAGCTAATGAAAAACTGTTTTTT. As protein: CASSRAGQAANEKLFF.

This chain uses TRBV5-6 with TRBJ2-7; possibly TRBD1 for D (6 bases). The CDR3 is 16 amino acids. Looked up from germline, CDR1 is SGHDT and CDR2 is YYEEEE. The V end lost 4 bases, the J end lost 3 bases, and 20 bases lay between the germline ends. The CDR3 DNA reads TGTGCCAGCAGCCCCGGAACAGGGATCGTGGACTACGAGCAGTACTTC. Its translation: CASSPGTGIVDYEQYF.

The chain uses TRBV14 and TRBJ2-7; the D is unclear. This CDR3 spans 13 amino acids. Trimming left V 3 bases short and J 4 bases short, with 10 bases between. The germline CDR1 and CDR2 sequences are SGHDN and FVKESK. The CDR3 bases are TGTGCCAGCAGCCAGTCCATCACTTACGAGCAGTACTTC. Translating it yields CASSQSITYEQYF.

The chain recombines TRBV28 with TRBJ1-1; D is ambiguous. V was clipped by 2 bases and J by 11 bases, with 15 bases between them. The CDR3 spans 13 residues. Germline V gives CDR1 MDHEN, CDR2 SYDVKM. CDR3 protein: CASSLLPAARAFF. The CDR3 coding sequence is TGTGCCAGCAGTTTACTACCCGCGGCCAGGGCTTTCTTT. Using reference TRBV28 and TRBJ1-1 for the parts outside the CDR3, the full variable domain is DVKVTQSSRYLVKRTGEKVFLECVQDMDHENMFWYRQDPGLGLRLIYFSYDVKMKEKGDIPEGYSVSREKKERFSLILESASTNQTSMYLCASSLLPAARAFFGQGTRLTVV.